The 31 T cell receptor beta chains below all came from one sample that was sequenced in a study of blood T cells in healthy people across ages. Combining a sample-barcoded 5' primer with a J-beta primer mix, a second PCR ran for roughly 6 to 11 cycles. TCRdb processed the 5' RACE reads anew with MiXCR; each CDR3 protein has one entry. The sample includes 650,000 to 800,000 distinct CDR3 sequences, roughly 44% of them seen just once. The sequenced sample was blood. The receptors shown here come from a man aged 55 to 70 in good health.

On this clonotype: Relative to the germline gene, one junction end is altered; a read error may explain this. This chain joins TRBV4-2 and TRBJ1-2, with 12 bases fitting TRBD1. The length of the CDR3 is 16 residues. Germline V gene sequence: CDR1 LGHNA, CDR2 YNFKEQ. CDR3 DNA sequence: TGTGCCAGCGGCCAGCCCGGGACAGGGGGCTCGTATGGCTACACCTTC. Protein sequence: CASGQPGTGGSYGYTF.

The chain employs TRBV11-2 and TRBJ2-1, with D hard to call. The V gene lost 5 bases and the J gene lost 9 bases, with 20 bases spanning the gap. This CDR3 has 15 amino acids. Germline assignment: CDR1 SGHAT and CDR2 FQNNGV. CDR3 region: CASSPDGVQFSEQFF. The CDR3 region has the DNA TGTGCCAGCAGCCCCGATGGGGTCCAGTTCAGTGAGCAGTTCTTC. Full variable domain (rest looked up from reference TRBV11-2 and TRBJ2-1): EAGVAQSPRYKIIEKRQSVAFWCNPISGHATLYWYQQILGQGPKLLIQFQNNGVVDDSQLPKDRFSAERLKGVDSTLKIQPAKLEDSAVYLCASSPDGVQFSEQFFGPGTRLTVL.

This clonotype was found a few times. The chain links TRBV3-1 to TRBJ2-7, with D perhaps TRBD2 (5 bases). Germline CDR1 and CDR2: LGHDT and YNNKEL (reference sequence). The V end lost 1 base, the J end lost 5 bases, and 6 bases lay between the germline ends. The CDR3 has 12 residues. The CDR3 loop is CASSQGGDEQYF. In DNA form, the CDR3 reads TGTGCCAGCAGCCAAGGGGGAGACGAGCAGTACTTC.

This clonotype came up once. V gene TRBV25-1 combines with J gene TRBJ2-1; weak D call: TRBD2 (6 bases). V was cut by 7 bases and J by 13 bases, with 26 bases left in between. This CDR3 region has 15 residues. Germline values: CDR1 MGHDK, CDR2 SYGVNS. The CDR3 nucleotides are TGTGCCAGCACCTTTCGGTCGGGGCGGGAAGAGACCCAGTTCTTC. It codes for CASTFRSGREETQFF.

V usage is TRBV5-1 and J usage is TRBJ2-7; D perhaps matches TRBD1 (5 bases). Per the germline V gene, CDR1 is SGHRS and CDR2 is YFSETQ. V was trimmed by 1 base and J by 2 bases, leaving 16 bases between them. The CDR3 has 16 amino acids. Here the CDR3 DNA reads TGCGCCAGCAGCTTGACAAGGGGATCCAAGACCTACGAGCAGTACTTC. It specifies CASSLTRGSKTYEQYF. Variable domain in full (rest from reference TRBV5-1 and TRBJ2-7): KAGVTQTPRYLIKTRGQQVTLSCSPISGHRSVSWYQQTPGQGLQFLFEYFSETQRNKGNFPGRFSGRQFSNSRSEMNVSTLELGDSALYLCASSLTRGSKTYEQYFGPGTRLTVT.

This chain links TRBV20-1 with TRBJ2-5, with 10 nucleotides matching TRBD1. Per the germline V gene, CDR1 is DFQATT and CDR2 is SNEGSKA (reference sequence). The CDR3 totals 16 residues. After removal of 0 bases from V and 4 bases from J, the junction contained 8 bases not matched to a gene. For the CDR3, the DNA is TGCAGTGCTAGAGATCCCGGGACAGGGGTAGTAGAGACCCAGTACTTC. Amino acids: CSARDPGTGVVETQYF.

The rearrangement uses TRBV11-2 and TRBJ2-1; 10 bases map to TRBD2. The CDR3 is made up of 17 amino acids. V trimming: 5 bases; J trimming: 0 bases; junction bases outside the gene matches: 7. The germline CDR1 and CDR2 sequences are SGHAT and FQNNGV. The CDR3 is CASSLSTSGDSYNEQFF. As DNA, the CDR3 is TGTGCCAGCAGCCTAAGTACTAGCGGGGACTCCTACAATGAGCAGTTCTTC.

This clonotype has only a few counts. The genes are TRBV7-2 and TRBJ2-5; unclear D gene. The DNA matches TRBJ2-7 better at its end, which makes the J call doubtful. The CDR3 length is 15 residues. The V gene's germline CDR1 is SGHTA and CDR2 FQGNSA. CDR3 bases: TGTGCCAGCAGCCCGGATGGGCAGATCAGATACGAGCAGTACTTC. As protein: CASSPDGQIRYEQYF.

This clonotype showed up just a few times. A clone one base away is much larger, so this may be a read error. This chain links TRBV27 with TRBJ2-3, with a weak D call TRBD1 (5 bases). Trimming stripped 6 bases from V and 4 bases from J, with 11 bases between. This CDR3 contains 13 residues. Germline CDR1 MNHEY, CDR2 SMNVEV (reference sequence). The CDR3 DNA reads TGTGCCAGCAGGCTATCAGGGTCAGATACGCAGTATTTT. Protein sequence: CASRLSGSDTQYF.

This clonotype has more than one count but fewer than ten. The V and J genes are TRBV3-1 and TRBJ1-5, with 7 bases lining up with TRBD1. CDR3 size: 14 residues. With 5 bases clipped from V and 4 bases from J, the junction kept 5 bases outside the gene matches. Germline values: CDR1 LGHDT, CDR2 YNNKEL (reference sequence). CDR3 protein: CASSKGQPNQPQHF. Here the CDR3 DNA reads TGTGCCAGCAGCAAGGGACAGCCGAATCAGCCCCAGCATTTT.

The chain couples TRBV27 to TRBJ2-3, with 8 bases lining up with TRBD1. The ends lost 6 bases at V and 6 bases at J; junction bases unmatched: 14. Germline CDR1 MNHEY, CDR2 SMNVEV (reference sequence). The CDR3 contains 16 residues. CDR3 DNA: TGTGCCAGCAGCCGCGGACAGGGCCGGCTCCGGGATACGCAGTATTTT. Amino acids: CASSRGQGRLRDTQYF.

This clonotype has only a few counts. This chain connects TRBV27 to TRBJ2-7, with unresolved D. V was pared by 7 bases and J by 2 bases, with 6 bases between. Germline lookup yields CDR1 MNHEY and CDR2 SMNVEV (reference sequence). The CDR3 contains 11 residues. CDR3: CASNLPYEQYF. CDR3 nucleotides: TGTGCCAGCAATCTCCCCTACGAGCAGTACTTC.

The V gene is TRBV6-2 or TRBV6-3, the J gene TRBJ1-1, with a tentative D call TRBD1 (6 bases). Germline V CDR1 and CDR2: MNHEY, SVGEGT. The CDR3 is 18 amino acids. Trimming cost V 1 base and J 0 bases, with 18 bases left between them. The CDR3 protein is CASSYFRGRENMNTEAFF. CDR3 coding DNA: TGTGCCAGCAGTTACTTCCGGGGGCGCGAAAATATGAACACTGAAGCTTTCTTT.

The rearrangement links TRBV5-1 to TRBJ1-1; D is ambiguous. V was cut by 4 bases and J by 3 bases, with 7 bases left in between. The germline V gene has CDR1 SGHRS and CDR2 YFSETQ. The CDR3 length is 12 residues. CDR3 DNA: TGCGCCAGCAGCAGCCAGGACACTGAAGCTTTCTTT. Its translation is CASSSQDTEAFF. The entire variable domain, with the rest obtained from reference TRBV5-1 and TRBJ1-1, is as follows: KAGVTQTPRYLIKTRGQQVTLSCSPISGHRSVSWYQQTPGQGLQFLFEYFSETQRNKGNFPGRFSGRQFSNSRSEMNVSTLELGDSALYLCASSSQDTEAFFGQGTRLTVV.

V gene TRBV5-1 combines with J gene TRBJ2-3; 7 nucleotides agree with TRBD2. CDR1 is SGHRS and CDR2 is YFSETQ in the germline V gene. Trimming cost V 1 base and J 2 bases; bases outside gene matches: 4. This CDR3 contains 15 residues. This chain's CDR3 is CASSLTGGFTDTQYF. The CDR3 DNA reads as TGCGCCAGCAGCTTGACCGGGGGGTTCACAGATACGCAGTATTTT.

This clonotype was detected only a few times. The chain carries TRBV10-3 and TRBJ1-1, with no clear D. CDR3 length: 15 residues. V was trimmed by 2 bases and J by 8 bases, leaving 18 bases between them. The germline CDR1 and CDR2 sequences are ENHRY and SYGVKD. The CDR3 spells CAISEGRTVYLEAFF. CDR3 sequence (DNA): TGTGCCATCAGTGAGGGAAGGACCGTGTATTTGGAAGCTTTCTTT.

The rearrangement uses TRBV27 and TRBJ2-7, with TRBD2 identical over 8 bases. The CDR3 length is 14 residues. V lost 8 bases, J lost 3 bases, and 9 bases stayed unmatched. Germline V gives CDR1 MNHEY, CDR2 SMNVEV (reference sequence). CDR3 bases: TGTGCCAGCTCAAGCCCGGGGACTAGCTACGAGCAGTACTTC. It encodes CASSSPGTSYEQYF.

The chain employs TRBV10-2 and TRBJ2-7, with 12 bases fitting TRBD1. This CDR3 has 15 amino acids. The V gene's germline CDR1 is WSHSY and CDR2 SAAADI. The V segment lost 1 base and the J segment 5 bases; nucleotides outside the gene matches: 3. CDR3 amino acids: CASSEYGTGGNEQYF. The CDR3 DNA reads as TGCGCCAGCAGTGAGTACGGGACAGGGGGCAACGAGCAGTACTTC.

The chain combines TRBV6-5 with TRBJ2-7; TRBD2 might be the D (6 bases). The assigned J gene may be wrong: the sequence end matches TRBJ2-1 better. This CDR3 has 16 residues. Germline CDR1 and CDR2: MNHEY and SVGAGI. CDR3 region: CASSTGFPGESYEQFF. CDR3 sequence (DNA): TGTGCCAGCAGCACGGGCTTCCCGGGGGAGTCCTACGAGCAGTTCTTC.

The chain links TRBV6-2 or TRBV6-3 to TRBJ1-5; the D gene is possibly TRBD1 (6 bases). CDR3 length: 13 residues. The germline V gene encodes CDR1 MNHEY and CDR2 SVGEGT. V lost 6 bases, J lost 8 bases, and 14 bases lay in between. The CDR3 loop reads CASRRDMLEPQHF. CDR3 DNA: TGTGCCAGCAGACGGGACATGCTGGAGCCCCAGCATTTT.

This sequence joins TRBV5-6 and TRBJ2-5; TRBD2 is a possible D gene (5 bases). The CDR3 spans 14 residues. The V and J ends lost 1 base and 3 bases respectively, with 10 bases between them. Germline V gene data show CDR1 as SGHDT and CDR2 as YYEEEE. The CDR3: CASSLYLREETQYF. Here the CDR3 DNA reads TGTGCCAGCAGCTTGTATTTGCGGGAAGAGACCCAGTACTTC. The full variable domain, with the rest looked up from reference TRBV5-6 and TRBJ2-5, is DAGVTQSPTHLIKTRGQQVTLRCSPKSGHDTVSWYQQALGQGPQFIFQYYEEEERQRGNFPDRFSGHQFPNYSSELNVNALLLGDSALYLCASSLYLREETQYFGPGTRLLVL.

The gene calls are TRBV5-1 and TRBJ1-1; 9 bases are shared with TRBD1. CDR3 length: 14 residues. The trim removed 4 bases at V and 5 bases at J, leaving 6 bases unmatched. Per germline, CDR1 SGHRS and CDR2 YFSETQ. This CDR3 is CASSPGTGWTEAFF. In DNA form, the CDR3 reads TGCGCCAGCAGCCCCGGGACAGGGTGGACTGAAGCTTTCTTT.

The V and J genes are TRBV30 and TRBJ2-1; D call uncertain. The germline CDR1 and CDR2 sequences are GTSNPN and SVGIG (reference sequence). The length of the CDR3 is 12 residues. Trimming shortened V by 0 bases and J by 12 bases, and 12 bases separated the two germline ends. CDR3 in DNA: TGTGCCTGGAGTGTATCGGTGGGTGGGCAGTTCTTC. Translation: CAWSVSVGGQFF.

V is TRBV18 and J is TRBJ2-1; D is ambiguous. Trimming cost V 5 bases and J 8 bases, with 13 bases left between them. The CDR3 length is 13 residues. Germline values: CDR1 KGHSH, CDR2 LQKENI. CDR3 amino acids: CASSVVAMDEQFF. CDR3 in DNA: TGTGCCAGCTCAGTAGTAGCCATGGATGAGCAGTTCTTC.

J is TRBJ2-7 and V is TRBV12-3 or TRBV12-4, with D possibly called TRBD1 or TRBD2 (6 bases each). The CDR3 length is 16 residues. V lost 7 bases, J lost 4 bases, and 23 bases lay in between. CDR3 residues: CASTLGGGGDTYEQYF. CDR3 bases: TGTGCCAGCACCCTGGGGGGAGGAGGGGACACATACGAGCAGTACTTC.

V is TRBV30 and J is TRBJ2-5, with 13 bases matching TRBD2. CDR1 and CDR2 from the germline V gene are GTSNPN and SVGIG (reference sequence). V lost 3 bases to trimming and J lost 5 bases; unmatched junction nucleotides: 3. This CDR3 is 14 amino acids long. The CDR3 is CAWRTSGGKETQYF. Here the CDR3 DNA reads TGTGCCTGGAGGACTAGCGGGGGGAAGGAGACCCAGTACTTC.

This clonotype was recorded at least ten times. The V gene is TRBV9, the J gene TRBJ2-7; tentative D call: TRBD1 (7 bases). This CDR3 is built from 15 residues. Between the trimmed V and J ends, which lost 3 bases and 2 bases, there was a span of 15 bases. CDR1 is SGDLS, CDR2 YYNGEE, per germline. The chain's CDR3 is CASSDGRGETYEQYF. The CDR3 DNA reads TGTGCCAGCAGCGACGGCAGGGGGGAGACCTACGAGCAGTACTTC.

Here the CDR3 reads CASSFRTSGGAGEQFF. Here the CDR3 DNA reads TGCGCCAGCAGCTTCCGGACTAGCGGGGGGGCCGGTGAGCAGTTCTTC. This chain joins TRBV4-1 and TRBJ2-1; 15 bases are a match to TRBD2. After removal of 5 bases from V and 9 bases from J, the junction contained 8 bases not matched to a gene. The CDR3 extends over 16 amino acids. The germline V gene has CDR1 MGHRA and CDR2 YSYEKL.

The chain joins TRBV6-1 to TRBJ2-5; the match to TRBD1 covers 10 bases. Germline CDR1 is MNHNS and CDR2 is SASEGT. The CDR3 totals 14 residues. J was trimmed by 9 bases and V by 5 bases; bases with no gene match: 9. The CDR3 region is CASSTDRGSSAQYF. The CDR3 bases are TGTGCCAGCAGTACGGACAGGGGGTCGTCGGCCCAGTACTTC.

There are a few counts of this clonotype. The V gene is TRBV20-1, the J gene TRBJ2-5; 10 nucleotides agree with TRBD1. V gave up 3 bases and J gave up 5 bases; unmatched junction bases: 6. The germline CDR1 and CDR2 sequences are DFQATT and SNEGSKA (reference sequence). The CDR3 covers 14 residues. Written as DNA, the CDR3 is TGCAGTGCTAGCACCGGGACAGGGGTTGAGACCCAGTACTTC. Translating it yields CSASTGTGVETQYF.

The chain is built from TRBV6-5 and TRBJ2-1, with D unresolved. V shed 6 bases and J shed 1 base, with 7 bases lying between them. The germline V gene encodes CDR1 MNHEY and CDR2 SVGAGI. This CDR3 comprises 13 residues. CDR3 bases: TGTGCCAGCAGCGCTCAATCCTACAATGAGCAGTTCTTC. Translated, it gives CASSAQSYNEQFF.